The T cell receptor beta chain described here comes from a study of T cell repertoires in cytomegalovirus infection. This clonotype was observed a few times. No antigen is known for it. From the reads, TCRdb called clonotypes with MiXCR, one entry per CDR3 protein. This sample yields roughly 990,000 distinct CDR3 sequences, of which roughly 30% are seen a single time; roughly an eighth belongs to the top ten. The CDR3 has 14 amino acids. V lost 5 bases, J lost 3 bases, and 7 bases stayed unmatched. Germline assignment: CDR1 SGHVS and CDR2 FQNEAQ. Study-wide results and limits: Dominating the ex vivo response were TCR beta clonotypes that were CMV-specific and HLA-C-restricted.

This TCR was sampled from a human donor in good health (CMV status not recorded). Some clones in this sample may be carry-over from other donors' samples. J is TRBJ2-7 and V is TRBV7-8, with 7 bases lining up with TRBD1. This material consisted of cultured CD8+ T cells from PBMCs, taken from culture after CMV antigen stimulation. In DNA, the CDR3 is TGTGCCAGCAGCCACACCGGGACAGTCTACGAGCAGTACTTC. Translated, it gives CASSHTGTVYEQYF.